This T cell receptor (beta chain) was recovered during a study of control samples from healthy donors and cancer patients. TCRdb keeps only in-frame clones here, not all; method: immunoSEQ multiplex PCR. The sample includes around 250,000 clones, around 80% of them seen just once. The ends lost 9 bases at V and 6 bases at J; junction bases unmatched: 13. The CDR3 is 14 residues long. Germline CDR1 and CDR2: SEHNR and FQNEAQ (reference sequence). Specimen: PBMCs. The chain is built from TRBV7-9 and TRBJ2-5, with 7 positions matching TRBD2. The origin of this receptor is a woman aged 60-75 years with lung cancer. CDR3 in DNA: TGTGCCAGTTTAGAGGGCGGGGGAAGGCAGACCCAGTACTTC. Translating it yields CASLEGGGRQTQYF. The full variable domain, with the rest looked up from reference TRBV7-9 and TRBJ2-5, is DTGVSQNPRHKITKRGQNVTFRCDPISEHNRLYWYRQTLGQGPEFLTYFQNEAQLEKSRLLSDRFSAERPKGSFSTLEIQRTEQGDSAMYLCASLEGGGRQTQYFGPGTRLLVL.